The 3 T cell receptor beta chains in this list originate from one sample, sequenced in a study of T-cell reconstitution after alpha-beta-depleted transplantation in children. This sample's TCRbeta library carried unique molecular identifier barcodes. TCRdb analysed the PCR reads with MiXCR anew, one entry per CDR3 protein. The sample records around 380,000 distinct CDR3 sequences, about 11% being singletons. The sequences come from PBMCs from the stem cell graft donor, collected from the stem cell graft. The receptor set was obtained from a human donor who donated a stem cell graft to a child with acute myeloid leukemia.

The gene calls are TRBV5-1 and TRBJ2-1, with 11 bases lining up with TRBD2. Germline lookup yields CDR1 SGHRS and CDR2 YFSETQ. The CDR3 length is 16 residues. The V and J ends lost 0 bases and 9 bases, in that order; junction bases with no gene match: 8. The CDR3 spells CASSLVVSGGAAEQFF. The CDR3 region has the DNA TGCGCCAGCAGCTTGGTGGTTAGCGGGGGGGCAGCTGAGCAGTTCTTC.

This clonotype has just a few counts. The rearrangement links TRBV29-1 to TRBJ2-6; D is ambiguous. V lost 4 bases to trimming and J lost 0 bases, with 4 bases between them. From germline, CDR1 is SQVTM and CDR2 ANQGSEA. There are 13 residues in the CDR3. The CDR3 nucleotides are TGCAGCGTTGGAGCCTCTGGGGCCAACGTCCTGACTTTC. Protein sequence: CSVGASGANVLTF.

This rearrangement joins TRBV11-1 to TRBJ2-7, with D maybe TRBD1 (6 bases). Germline CDR1 is SGHAT and CDR2 is FQDESV (reference sequence). With 1 base removed from V and 6 bases from J, the gap between germline ends came to 19 bases. The CDR3 is made up of 16 amino acids. In DNA form, the CDR3 reads TGTGCCAGCAGCTTAGGGGGGCGGGCCAACCCGGGCGAGCAGTACGTC. The encoded protein is CASSLGGRANPGEQYV.